Sequencing of this T cell receptor (beta chain) was carried out in a study of shared clonotypes between healthy human individuals. The J segment lost 4 bases and the V segment lost 4 bases, leaving 12 bases of the junction unmatched. Looked up from germline, CDR1 is SGHRS and CDR2 is YFSETQ. This CDR3 is built from 17 residues. The table came from immunoSEQ multiplex PCR; TCRdb's copy has only in-frame clones and leaves some out. Of roughly 2 million clones in the sample, roughly 95% were seen once. Sequencing was carried out using naive CD4+ T cells sorted from blood. Indicated subset: CD45RA+ positively selected. This chain links TRBV5-1 with TRBJ1-4, with 8 bases matching TRBD1. The clonotype originates from a man between 18 and 35 years old in good health. CDR3 DNA: TGCGCCAGCAGCCTCGCCAGGGGGCGGGGCATTAATGAAAAACTGTTTTTT. Its protein product is CASSLARGRGINEKLFF. Combining the CDR3 with reference TRBV5-1 and TRBJ1-4 gives the whole variable domain KAGVTQTPRYLIKTRGQQVTLSCSPISGHRSVSWYQQTPGQGLQFLFEYFSETQRNKGNFPGRFSGRQFSNSRSEMNVSTLELGDSALYLCASSLARGRGINEKLFFGSGTQLSVL.